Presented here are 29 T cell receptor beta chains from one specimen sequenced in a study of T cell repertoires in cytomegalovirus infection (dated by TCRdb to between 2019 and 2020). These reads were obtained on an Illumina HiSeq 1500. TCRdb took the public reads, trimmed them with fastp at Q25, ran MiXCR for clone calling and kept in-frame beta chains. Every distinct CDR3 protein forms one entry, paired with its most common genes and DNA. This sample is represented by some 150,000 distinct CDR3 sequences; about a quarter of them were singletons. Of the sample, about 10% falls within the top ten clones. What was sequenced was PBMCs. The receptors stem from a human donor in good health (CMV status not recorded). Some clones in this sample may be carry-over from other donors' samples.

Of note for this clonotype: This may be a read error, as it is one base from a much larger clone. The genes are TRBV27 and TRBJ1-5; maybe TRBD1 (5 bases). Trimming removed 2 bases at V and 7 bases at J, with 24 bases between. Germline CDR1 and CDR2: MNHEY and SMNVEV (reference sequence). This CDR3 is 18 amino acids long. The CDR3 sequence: CASSLDARAAEGRQPQHF. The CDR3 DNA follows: TGTGCCAGCAGTTTAGACGCTAGAGCGGCAGAGGGGAGGCAGCCCCAGCATTTT.

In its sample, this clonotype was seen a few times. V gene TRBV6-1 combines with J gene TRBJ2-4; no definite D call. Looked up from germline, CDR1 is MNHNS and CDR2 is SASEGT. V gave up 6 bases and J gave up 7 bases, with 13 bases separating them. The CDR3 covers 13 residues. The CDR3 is CASSPNLGNIQYF. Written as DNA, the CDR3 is TGTGCCAGCAGCCCCAACCTGGGGAACATTCAGTACTTC.

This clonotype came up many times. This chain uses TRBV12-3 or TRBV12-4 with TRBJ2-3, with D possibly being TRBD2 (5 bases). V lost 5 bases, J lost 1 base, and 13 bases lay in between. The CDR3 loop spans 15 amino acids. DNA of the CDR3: TGTGCCAGCAGTCCTCTAGCACTTGGCACAGATACGCAGTATTTT. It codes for CASSPLALGTDTQYF.

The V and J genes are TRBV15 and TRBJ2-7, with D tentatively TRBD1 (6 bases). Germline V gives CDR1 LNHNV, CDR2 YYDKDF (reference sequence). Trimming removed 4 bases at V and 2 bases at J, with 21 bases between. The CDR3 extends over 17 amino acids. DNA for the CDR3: TGTGCCACCAGCATAAGAGAGGGGGACCCAGGGACCTACGAGCAGTACTTC. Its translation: CATSIREGDPGTYEQYF.

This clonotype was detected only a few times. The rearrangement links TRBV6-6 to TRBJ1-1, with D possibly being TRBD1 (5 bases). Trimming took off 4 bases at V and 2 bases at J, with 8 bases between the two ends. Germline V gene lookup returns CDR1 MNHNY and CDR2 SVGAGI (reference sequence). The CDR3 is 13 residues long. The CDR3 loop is CASSSRDNTEAFF. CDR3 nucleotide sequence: TGTGCCAGCAGTTCTCGGGACAACACTGAAGCTTTCTTT.

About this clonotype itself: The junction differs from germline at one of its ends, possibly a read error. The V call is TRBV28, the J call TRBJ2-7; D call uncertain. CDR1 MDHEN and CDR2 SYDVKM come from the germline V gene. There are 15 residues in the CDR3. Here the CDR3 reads CDSSFLDGLGYEQYF. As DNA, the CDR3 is TGTGACAGCAGTTTCCTCGACGGGTTAGGGTACGAGCAGTACTTC.

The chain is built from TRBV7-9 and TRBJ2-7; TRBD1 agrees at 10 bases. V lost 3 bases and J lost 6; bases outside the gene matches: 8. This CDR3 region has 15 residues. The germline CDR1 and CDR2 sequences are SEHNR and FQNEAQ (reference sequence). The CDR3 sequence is CASSLAGTGVSEQYF. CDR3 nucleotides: TGTGCCAGCAGCTTGGCTGGGACAGGGGTCTCCGAGCAGTACTTC.

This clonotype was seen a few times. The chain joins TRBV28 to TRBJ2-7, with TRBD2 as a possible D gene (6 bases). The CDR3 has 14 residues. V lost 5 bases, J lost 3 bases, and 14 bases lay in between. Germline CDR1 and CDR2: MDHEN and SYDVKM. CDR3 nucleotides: TGTGCCAGCAGTCTTTCAGCGGGCCGCTACGAGCAGTACTTC. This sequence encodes CASSLSAGRYEQYF.

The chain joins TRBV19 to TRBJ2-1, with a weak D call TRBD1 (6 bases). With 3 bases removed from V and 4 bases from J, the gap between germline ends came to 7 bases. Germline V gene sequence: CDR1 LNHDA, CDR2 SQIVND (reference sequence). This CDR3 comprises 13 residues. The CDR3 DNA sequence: TGTGCCAGTAGTATCGACAGGTACAATGAGCAGTTCTTC. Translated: CASSIDRYNEQFF.

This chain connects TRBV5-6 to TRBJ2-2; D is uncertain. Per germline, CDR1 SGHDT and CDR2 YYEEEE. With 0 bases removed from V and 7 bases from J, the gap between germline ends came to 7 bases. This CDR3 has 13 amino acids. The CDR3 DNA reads TGTGCCAGCAGCTTGGTAGTGGACGGGGAGCTGTTTTTT. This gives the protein CASSLVVDGELFF. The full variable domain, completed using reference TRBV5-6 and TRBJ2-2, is DAGVTQSPTHLIKTRGQQVTLRCSPKSGHDTVSWYQQALGQGPQFIFQYYEEEERQRGNFPDRFSGHQFPNYSSELNVNALLLGDSALYLCASSLVVDGELFFGEGSRLTVL.

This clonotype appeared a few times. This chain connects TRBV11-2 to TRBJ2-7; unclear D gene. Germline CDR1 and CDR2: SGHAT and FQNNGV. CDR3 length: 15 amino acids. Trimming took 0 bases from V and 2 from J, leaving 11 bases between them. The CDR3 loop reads CASSLDLGTPYEQYF. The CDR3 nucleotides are TGTGCCAGCAGCTTAGATCTGGGTACCCCCTACGAGCAGTACTTC. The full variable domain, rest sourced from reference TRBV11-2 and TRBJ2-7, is EAGVAQSPRYKIIEKRQSVAFWCNPISGHATLYWYQQILGQGPKLLIQFQNNGVVDDSQLPKDRFSAERLKGVDSTLKIQPAKLEDSAVYLCASSLDLGTPYEQYFGPGTRLTVT.

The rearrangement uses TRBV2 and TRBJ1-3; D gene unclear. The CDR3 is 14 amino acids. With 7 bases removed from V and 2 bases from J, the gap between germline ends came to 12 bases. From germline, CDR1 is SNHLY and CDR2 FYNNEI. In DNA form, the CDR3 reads TGTGCCAGCACACCCCAAGTGGCTGGAAACACCATATATTTT. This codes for CASTPQVAGNTIYF.

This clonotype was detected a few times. In nucleotides, the CDR3 is TGCGCCAGCAGCCAAGAGAGGGCGACAGGGGCGATCGTGGGCTACACCTTC. Its protein product is CASSQERATGAIVGYTF. The gene calls are TRBV4-1 and TRBJ1-2; 8 bases map to TRBD1. With 0 bases clipped from V and 8 bases from J, the junction kept 14 bases outside the gene matches. The CDR3 totals 17 residues. Per germline, CDR1 MGHRA and CDR2 YSYEKL.

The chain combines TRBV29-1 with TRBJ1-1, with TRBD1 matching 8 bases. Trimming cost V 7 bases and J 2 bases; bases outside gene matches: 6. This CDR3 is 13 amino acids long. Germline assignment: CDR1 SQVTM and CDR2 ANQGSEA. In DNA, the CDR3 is TGCAGCGCGCGGGGACAGGTCAACACTGAAGCTTTCTTT. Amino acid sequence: CSARGQVNTEAFF.

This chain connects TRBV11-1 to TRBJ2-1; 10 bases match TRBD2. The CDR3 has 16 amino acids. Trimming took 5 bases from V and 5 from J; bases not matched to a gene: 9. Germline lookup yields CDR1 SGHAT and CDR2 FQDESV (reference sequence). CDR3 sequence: CASSPGWLAGDNEQFF. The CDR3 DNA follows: TGTGCCAGCAGCCCCGGGTGGCTAGCGGGGGACAATGAGCAGTTCTTC.

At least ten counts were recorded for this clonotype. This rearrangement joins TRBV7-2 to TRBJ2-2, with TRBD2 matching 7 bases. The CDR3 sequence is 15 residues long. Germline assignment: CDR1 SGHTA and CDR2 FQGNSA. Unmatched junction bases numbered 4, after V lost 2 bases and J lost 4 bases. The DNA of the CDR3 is TGTGCCAGCAGCTTAACTATAGCGGGCACCGGGGAGCTGTTTTTT. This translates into CASSLTIAGTGELFF.

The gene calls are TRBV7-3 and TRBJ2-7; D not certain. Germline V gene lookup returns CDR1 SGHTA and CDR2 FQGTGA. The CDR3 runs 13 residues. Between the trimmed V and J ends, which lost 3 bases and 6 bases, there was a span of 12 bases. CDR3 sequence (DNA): TGTGCCAGCAGCTTCGGCATTCTCTCCGAGCAGTACTTC. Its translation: CASSFGILSEQYF.

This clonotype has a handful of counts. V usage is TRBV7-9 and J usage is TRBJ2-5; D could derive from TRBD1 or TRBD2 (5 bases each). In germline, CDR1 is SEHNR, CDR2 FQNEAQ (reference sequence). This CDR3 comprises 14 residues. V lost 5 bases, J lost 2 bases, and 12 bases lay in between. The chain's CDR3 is CASSHSWGQETQYF. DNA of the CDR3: TGTGCCAGCAGCCACTCATGGGGGCAAGAGACCCAGTACTTC.

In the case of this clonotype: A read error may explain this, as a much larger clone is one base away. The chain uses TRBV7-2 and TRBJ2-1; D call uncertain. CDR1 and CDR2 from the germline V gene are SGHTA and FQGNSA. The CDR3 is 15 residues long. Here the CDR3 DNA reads TGTGCCAGCAGCCCAGAGTCTAGTCCCACCAATGGGCAGTTCTTC. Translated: CASSPESSPTNGQFF. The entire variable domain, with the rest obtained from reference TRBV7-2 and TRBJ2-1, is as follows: GAGVSQSPSNKVTEKGKDVELRCDPISGHTALYWYRQSLGQGLEFLIYFQGNSAPDKSGLPSDRFSAERTGGSVSTLTIQRTQQEDSAVYLCASSPESSPTNGQFFGPGTRLTVL.

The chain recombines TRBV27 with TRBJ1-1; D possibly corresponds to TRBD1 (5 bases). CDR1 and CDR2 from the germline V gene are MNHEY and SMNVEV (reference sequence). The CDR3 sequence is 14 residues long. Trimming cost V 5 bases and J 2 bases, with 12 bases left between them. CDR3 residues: CASSPWDENTEAFF. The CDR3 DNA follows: TGTGCCAGCAGTCCTTGGGACGAAAACACTGAAGCTTTCTTT.

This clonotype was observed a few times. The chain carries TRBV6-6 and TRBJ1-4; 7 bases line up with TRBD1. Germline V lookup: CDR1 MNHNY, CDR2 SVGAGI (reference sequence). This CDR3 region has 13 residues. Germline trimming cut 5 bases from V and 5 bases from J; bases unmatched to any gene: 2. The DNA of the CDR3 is TGTGCCAGCAGTCAGGGACAGAATGAAAAACTGTTTTTT. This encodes CASSQGQNEKLFF.

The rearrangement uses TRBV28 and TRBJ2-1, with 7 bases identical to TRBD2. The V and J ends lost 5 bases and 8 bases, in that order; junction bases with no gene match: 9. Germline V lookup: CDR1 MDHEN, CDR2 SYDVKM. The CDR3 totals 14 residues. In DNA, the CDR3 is TGTGCCAGCAGTCCATCCGGGAGGTCCCATGAGCAGTTCTTC. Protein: CASSPSGRSHEQFF.

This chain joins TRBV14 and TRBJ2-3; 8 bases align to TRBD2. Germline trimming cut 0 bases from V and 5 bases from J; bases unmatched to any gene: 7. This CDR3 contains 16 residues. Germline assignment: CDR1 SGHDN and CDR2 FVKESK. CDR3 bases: TGTGCCAGCAGCCAAGACCAGCGGGGGTCGGAAGATACGCAGTATTTT. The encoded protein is CASSQDQRGSEDTQYF.

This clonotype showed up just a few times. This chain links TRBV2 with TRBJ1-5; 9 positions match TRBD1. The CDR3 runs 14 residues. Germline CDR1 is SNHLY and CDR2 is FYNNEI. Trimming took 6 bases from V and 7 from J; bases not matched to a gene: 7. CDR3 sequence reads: CASREQGAGQPQHF. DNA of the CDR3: TGTGCCAGCAGAGAACAGGGGGCGGGACAGCCCCAGCATTTT.

The CDR3 sequence: CASSFRGAFANYGYTF. In DNA, the CDR3 is TGTGCCAGCAGCTTCAGGGGAGCATTTGCTAACTATGGCTACACCTTC. This chain connects TRBV7-9 to TRBJ1-2; maybe TRBD1 (6 bases). CDR1 SEHNR and CDR2 FQNEAQ come from the germline V gene (reference sequence). Trimming cost V 3 bases and J 0 bases, with 14 bases left between them. The CDR3 runs 16 residues.

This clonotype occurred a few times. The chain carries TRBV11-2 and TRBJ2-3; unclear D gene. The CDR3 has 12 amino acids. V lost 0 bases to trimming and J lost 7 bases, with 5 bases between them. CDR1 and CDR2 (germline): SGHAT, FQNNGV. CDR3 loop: CASSLDGYTQYF. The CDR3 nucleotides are TGTGCCAGCAGCTTAGACGGTTATACGCAGTATTTT. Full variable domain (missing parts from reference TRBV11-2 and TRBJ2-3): EAGVAQSPRYKIIEKRQSVAFWCNPISGHATLYWYQQILGQGPKLLIQFQNNGVVDDSQLPKDRFSAERLKGVDSTLKIQPAKLEDSAVYLCASSLDGYTQYFGPGTRLTVL.

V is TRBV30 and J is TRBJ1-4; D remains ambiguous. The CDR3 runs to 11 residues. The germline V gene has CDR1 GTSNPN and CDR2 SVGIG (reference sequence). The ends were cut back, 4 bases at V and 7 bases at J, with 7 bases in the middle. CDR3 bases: TGTGCCTGGACCAAGGGTGAAAAACTGTTTTTT. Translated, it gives CAWTKGEKLFF.

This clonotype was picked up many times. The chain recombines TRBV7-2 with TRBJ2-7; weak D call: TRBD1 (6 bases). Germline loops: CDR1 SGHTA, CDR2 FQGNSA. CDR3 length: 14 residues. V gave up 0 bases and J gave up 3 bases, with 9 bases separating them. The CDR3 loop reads CASSLALGGYEQYF. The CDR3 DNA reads TGTGCCAGCAGCTTAGCGCTAGGGGGCTACGAGCAGTACTTC.

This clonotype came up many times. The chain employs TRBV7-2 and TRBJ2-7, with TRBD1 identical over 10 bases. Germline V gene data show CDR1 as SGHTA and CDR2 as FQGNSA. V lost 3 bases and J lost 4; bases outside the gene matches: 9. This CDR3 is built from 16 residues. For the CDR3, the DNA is TGTGCCAGCAGCTTTCGCCGGGACAGGGGCCCTTACGAGCAGTACTTC. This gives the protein CASSFRRDRGPYEQYF.